This TCR beta chain came from a study of identifying expanded T cells in peripheral blood. Study conclusions and caveats: Across healthy donors, higher total template counts meant significantly greater approximately two-week count variance. Technical replicates showed around 1.1 changed clones; roughly two weeks roughly 18; four weeks 19.

Germline V CDR1 and CDR2: LGHNA, YSLEER. The CDR3 totals 14 residues. The V segment lost 6 bases and the J segment 5 bases; nucleotides outside the gene matches: 2. Collection occurred without any documented infections or immune events in donors. As for this clone: Its specificity is not known.

Clones were read by immunoSEQ multiplex PCR, and TCRdb kept only the in-frame ones, dropping some. The sample includes about 52,000 clones, about 80% of them seen just once. Sequencing used blood. The gene calls are TRBV4-3 and TRBJ2-1, with TRBD2 matching over 12 bases. This TCR came from a person aged 18-70 years in good health. DNA for the CDR3: TGCGCCAGCAGTTCTAGCGGGAGGGACAATGAGCAGTTCTTC. Its protein product is CASSSSGRDNEQFF.